This passage covers 20 T cell receptor beta chains from one sample sequenced in a study of shared clonotypes between healthy human individuals. Libraries were prepared by immunoSEQ multiplex PCR; TCRdb keeps only in-frame clonotypes and omits some of them. The data show about half a million clones, roughly 85% seen once. The specimen was PBMCs. The receptors were gathered from a woman aged 35 to 49 in good health. Some clones in this sample may be carry-over from other donors' samples.

The rearrangement joins TRBV28 to TRBJ1-5, with D maybe TRBD1 (5 bases). The V end was cut by 7 bases, the J end by 3 bases, with 10 bases between. CDR1 and CDR2 (germline): MDHEN, SYDVKM. This CDR3 comprises 13 residues. Here the CDR3 DNA reads TGTGCCAGCATTCCGGGGCTCAATCAGCCCCAGCATTTT. Residues: CASIPGLNQPQHF.

The chain has TRBV21-1 and TRBJ1-5. TRBV21-1 is annotated as a pseudogene. This CDR3 spans 17 amino acids. The CDR3 is CASSRTDDVYSNQPQHF. CDR3 sequence (DNA): TGTGCCAGCAGCAGGACGGACGACGTGTATAGCAATCAGCCCCAGCATTTT.

This clone has just a few counts. The chain couples TRBV4-2 to TRBJ2-6; a possible D gene is TRBD1 (6 bases). Germline assignment: CDR1 LGHNA and CDR2 YNFKEQ. This CDR3 spans 16 amino acids. Trimming removed 0 bases from V and 1 base from J, with 7 bases in between. The CDR3 coding sequence is TGTGCCAGCAGCCAAGACAGGGGATCTGGGGCCAACGTCCTGACTTTC. Amino acid sequence: CASSQDRGSGANVLTF.

This clone turned up a few times. CDR3 coding DNA: TGCGCCAGCGGATTAAGCGGGAGTAACAATGAGCAGTTCTTC. Translating it yields CASGLSGSNNEQFF. The chain links TRBV10-2 to TRBJ2-1; 8 bases are shared with TRBD2. The CDR3 extends over 14 amino acids. Trimming took 8 bases from V and 5 from J; bases not matched to a gene: 8. The germline V gene encodes CDR1 WSHSY and CDR2 SAAADI.

This clone appeared once. The chain is built from TRBV5-6 and TRBJ1-5, with a tentative D call TRBD1 (6 bases). The V and J ends lost 5 bases and 9 bases respectively, with 15 bases between them. The CDR3 is 13 amino acids. Germline V CDR1 and CDR2: SGHDT, YYEEEE. This CDR3 reads CASSRDRFGPQHF. In nucleotides, the CDR3 is TGTGCCAGCAGTCGAGACAGGTTCGGGCCCCAGCATTTT.

The table lists this clone with a count of one. The chain is built from TRBV19 and TRBJ2-7; D is undetermined. This CDR3 has 13 amino acids. The germline CDR1 and CDR2 sequences are LNHDA and SQIVND (reference sequence). V lost 7 bases, J lost 2 bases, and 12 bases lay in between. The CDR3 loop is CASTPGPAYEQYF. The CDR3 bases are TGTGCCAGTACCCCCGGCCCGGCCTACGAGCAGTACTTC.

The J gene is TRBJ2-7, the V gene TRBV28, with D tentatively TRBD1 or TRBD2 (6 bases each). Deletions cut 6 bases from V and 2 bases from J, with 20 bases between. Germline loops: CDR1 MDHEN, CDR2 SYDVKM. CDR3 length equals 16 residues. The CDR3: CASSLPEGGKTYEQYF. CDR3 DNA: TGTGCCAGCAGCCTCCCGGAGGGGGGCAAGACCTACGAGCAGTACTTC.

This clone was recorded only once. The chain joins TRBV4-1 to TRBJ2-1; TRBD2 agrees at 13 bases. CDR3 size: 18 residues. Germline V gene data show CDR1 as MGHRA and CDR2 as YSYEKL. J was trimmed by 8 bases and V by 4 bases; bases with no gene match: 14. CDR3 bases: TGCGCCAGCAGCCCCCCCCCACTAGCGGGAGGGCCTCTGGATGAGCAGTTCTTC. It translates to CASSPPPLAGGPLDEQFF.

This clone was seen many times. V is TRBV2 and J is TRBJ1-2; D is perhaps TRBD1 (5 bases). CDR1 SNHLY and CDR2 FYNNEI come from the germline V gene. V gave up 2 bases and J gave up 4 bases, with 8 bases separating them. The CDR3 totals 13 residues. CDR3 bases: TGTGCCAGCAGTGAATACGGGGGCTATGGCTACACCTTC. Translated, it gives CASSEYGGYGYTF.

The rearrangement uses TRBV28 and TRBJ1-2; TRBD1 agrees at 7 bases. V was clipped by 4 bases and J by 0 bases; unmatched bases: 5. This CDR3 region has 15 residues. Per germline, CDR1 MDHEN and CDR2 SYDVKM. CDR3 residues: CASSSYRGANYGYTF. The CDR3 region has the DNA TGTGCCAGCAGTTCCTACAGGGGTGCTAACTATGGCTACACCTTC.

Concerning this clone: This may stem from a read error, because a much larger clone lies one nucleotide away. Other DNA sequences in this specimen translate into the identical CDR3. This sequence joins TRBV6-4 and TRBJ2-1; 10 bases are a match to TRBD2. The CDR3 length is 15 residues. Trimming removed 4 bases from V and 0 bases from J; junction bases left unmatched: 0. Germline values: CDR1 MRHNA, CDR2 SNTAGT. The DNA for the CDR3 is TGTGCCAGCAGTGCTAGCGGGGGCTCCTACAATGAGCAGTTCTTC. As protein: CASSASGGSYNEQFF.

The chain has TRBV11-2 and TRBJ2-1, with a possible D match to TRBD1 (6 bases). This CDR3 spans 14 amino acids. Per germline, CDR1 SGHAT and CDR2 FQNNGV. The V end lost 4 bases, the J end lost 8 bases, and 15 bases lay between the germline ends. The CDR3 here is CASSSPTGRYEQFF. The DNA for the CDR3 is TGTGCCAGCAGCTCTCCGACAGGTAGATATGAGCAGTTCTTC.

The chain links TRBV6-5 to TRBJ2-7; 9 nucleotides align to TRBD1. This CDR3 spans 14 amino acids. J gave up 3 bases and V 7 bases, and 7 bases lay outside the gene matches. Germline-derived CDR1 and CDR2 are MNHEY and SVGAGI. CDR3 DNA sequence: TGTGCCAGCACAATCGGGACAGGGAACTACGAGCAGTACTTC. This sequence encodes CASTIGTGNYEQYF.

The rearrangement links TRBV9 to TRBJ1-1; TRBD1 matches 9 bases. The CDR3 has 14 residues. V shed 6 bases and J 4 bases; nucleotides not matched to a gene: 7. The germline V gene has CDR1 SGDLS and CDR2 YYNGEE. Here the CDR3 reads CASTAQGATTEAFF. DNA for the CDR3: TGTGCCAGCACCGCACAGGGGGCGACCACTGAAGCTTTCTTT. Complete variable domain (other parts from reference TRBV9 and TRBJ1-1): DSGVTQTPKHLITATGQRVTLRCSPRSGDLSVYWYQQSLDQGLQFLIQYYNGEERAKGNILERFSAQQFPDLHSELNLSSLELGDSALYFCASTAQGATTEAFFGQGTRLTVV.

This chain uses TRBV19 with TRBJ2-4, with D possibly being TRBD2 (6 bases). Germline loops: CDR1 LNHDA, CDR2 SQIVND (reference sequence). The CDR3 extends over 14 amino acids. V lost 4 bases and J lost 5, with 12 bases in between. The CDR3 DNA is TGTGCCAGTAGTACCCCGGGAGTAGAAAACATTCAGTACTTC. It translates to CASSTPGVENIQYF.

The gene calls are TRBV5-1 and TRBJ2-5, with D unresolved. This CDR3 has 12 residues. Trimming removed 5 bases from V and 5 bases from J, with 10 bases in between. Per germline, CDR1 SGHRS and CDR2 YFSETQ. CDR3 sequence reads: CASSPSMETQYF. In DNA, the CDR3 is TGCGCCAGCAGTCCCTCTATGGAGACCCAGTACTTC.

The chain employs TRBV15 and TRBJ1-1; 7 nucleotides line up with TRBD1. Germline V gene data show CDR1 as LNHNV and CDR2 as YYDKDF (reference sequence). The V and J ends lost 0 bases and 0 bases, in that order; junction bases with no gene match: 4. There are 16 residues in the CDR3. The CDR3 DNA is TGTGCCACCAGCAGAGATTACAGGGGCATGAACACTGAAGCTTTCTTT. It yields the protein CATSRDYRGMNTEAFF.

V gene TRBV10-1 combines with J gene TRBJ2-1; 11 positions match TRBD1. The length of the CDR3 is 15 residues. Germline assignment: CDR1 WNHNN and CDR2 SYGVQD (reference sequence). V lost 6 bases and J lost 4; bases outside the gene matches: 5. The CDR3 is CASSSGTGGYNEQFF. In nucleotides, the CDR3 is TGCGCCAGCAGCAGTGGGACAGGGGGTTACAATGAGCAGTTCTTC.

This clone appeared a few times. Different DNA sequences within this sample yield the same CDR3. The chain carries TRBV4-3 and TRBJ2-1; 14 positions match TRBD2. The CDR3 has 17 amino acids. With 0 bases clipped from V and 9 bases from J, the junction kept 7 bases outside the gene matches. CDR1 is LGHNA, CDR2 YSLEER, per germline. The CDR3 DNA reads as TGCGCCAGCAGCCAAGATGGGACTAGCGGGAGAGGGGTTGAGCAGTTCTTC. This gives the protein CASSQDGTSGRGVEQFF.

There are a few counts of this clone. The rearrangement joins TRBV2 to TRBJ2-5, with 8 bases that match TRBD1. The closer fit of TRBJ2-7 to the DNA end suggests the J call may be wrong. The CDR3 totals 15 residues. From germline, CDR1 is SNHLY and CDR2 FYNNEI. This CDR3 reads CASSLDRGISYEQYF. The CDR3 nucleotides are TGTGCCAGCAGCCTCGACAGGGGAATCTCCTACGAGCAGTACTTC.